The 21 T cell receptor beta chains below were found in one sample sequenced in a study of blood T cells in healthy people across ages. Using a J-beta primer mix together with a sample-barcoded 5' primer, a second PCR was run for roughly 6 to 11 cycles. In TCRdb, the 5' RACE reads were re-called with MiXCR into one record per CDR3 protein. The sample shows roughly 650,000 distinct CDR3 sequences, about a third of them seen only once. The specimen was blood. These receptor sequences come from a woman of 80 years or more in good health.

Only one count was recorded for this clonotype. Being one base from a much bigger clone, this may be a read error. This chain connects TRBV28 to TRBJ1-6; 7 bases are shared with TRBD1. This CDR3 region has 17 residues. The germline gives CDR1 MDHEN, CDR2 SYDVKM. CDR3 DNA sequence: TGTACCAGCAGTCCGGAGGAGGGGGCGATTTATAATTCACCCCTCCACTTT. It yields the protein CTSSPEEGAIYNSPLHF.

V and J are TRBV29-1 and TRBJ2-7; 11 bases are a match to TRBD1. Losses at the gene ends were 8 bases for V and 1 base for J; bases not matched to a gene: 7. Germline loops: CDR1 SQVTM, CDR2 ANQGSEA. The CDR3 runs 14 residues. The CDR3 region is CSSTGTGGSYEQYF. CDR3 sequence (DNA): TGCAGCTCAACCGGGACAGGGGGATCCTACGAGCAGTACTTC.

This clonotype has ten or more counts. The V gene is TRBV5-1, the J gene TRBJ2-1; weak D call: TRBD1 (6 bases). Trimming shortened V by 1 base and J by 9 bases, and 17 bases separated the two germline ends. Germline V CDR1 and CDR2: SGHRS, YFSETQ. The CDR3 consists of 15 residues. This CDR3 is CASSLSQGLRSEQFF. The CDR3 DNA follows: TGCGCCAGCAGCTTGTCACAGGGTCTAAGGAGTGAGCAGTTCTTC.

This chain connects TRBV27 to TRBJ2-1; 13 nucleotides align to TRBD2. The V gene's germline CDR1 is MNHEY and CDR2 SMNVEV (reference sequence). V lost 5 bases to trimming and J lost 4 bases; unmatched junction nucleotides: 11. The CDR3 runs 18 residues. The DNA for the CDR3 is TGTGCCAGCAGTGCCCCGGGACTAGCGGGATCCGGGTACAATGAGCAGTTCTTC. This gives the protein CASSAPGLAGSGYNEQFF.

J is TRBJ2-5 and V is TRBV7-2; 9 bases agree with TRBD2. V was pared by 4 bases and J by 5 bases, with 8 bases of the junction left unmatched. CDR3 size: 15 residues. Germline CDR1 is SGHTA and CDR2 is FQGNSA. The CDR3 nucleotides are TGTGCCAGCAGCTCGTCGCGGGGGGGCTCCGAGACCCAGTACTTC. Its protein is CASSSSRGGSETQYF.

The chain links TRBV7-2 to TRBJ1-2; 9 bases fit TRBD1. V was pared by 4 bases and J by 2 bases, with 5 bases of the junction left unmatched. CDR3 size: 15 residues. Per germline, CDR1 SGHTA and CDR2 FQGNSA. CDR3 DNA sequence: TGTGCCAGCAGCTCCAAGGGGACAGGGAACTATGGCTACACCTTC. It encodes CASSSKGTGNYGYTF.

This clonotype came up many times. The J gene is TRBJ2-7, the V gene TRBV20-1; 7 bases match TRBD1. The CDR3 consists of 14 residues. Losses at the gene ends were 5 bases for V and 3 bases for J; bases not matched to a gene: 10. Germline CDR1 DFQATT, CDR2 SNEGSKA (reference sequence). CDR3 bases: TGCAGTGCTCGCCACAGGGGAAAGGGCTACGAGCAGTACTTC. Translation gives CSARHRGKGYEQYF.

The rearrangement joins TRBV7-9 to TRBJ2-1, with D possibly being TRBD2 (7 bases). This CDR3 has 14 residues. Germline V gene lookup returns CDR1 SEHNR and CDR2 FQNEAQ (reference sequence). V dropped 11 bases and J dropped 6 bases, with 20 bases sitting between them. The CDR3 region is CAGPRGGGGNEQFF. The DNA of the CDR3 is TGTGCCGGCCCGAGAGGGGGAGGGGGCAATGAGCAGTTCTTC.

J is TRBJ2-5 and V is TRBV7-8, with TRBD1 identical over 8 bases. V trimming: 0 bases; J trimming: 5 bases; junction bases outside the gene matches: 8. The length of the CDR3 is 16 residues. Germline V gives CDR1 SGHVS, CDR2 FQNEAQ. The CDR3 DNA reads TGTGCCAGCAGCTTAGCCGGGACAGGTCCGGGGGAGACCCAGTACTTC. Translated, it gives CASSLAGTGPGETQYF.

This clonotype was counted ten times or more. V and J are TRBV10-2 and TRBJ1-1, with a tentative D call TRBD1 (5 bases). Germline CDR1 reads WSHSY; CDR2 reads SAAADI. Trimming removed 6 bases from V and 0 bases from J, with 8 bases in between. CDR3 size: 13 residues. The CDR3 sequence is CASRRDLNTEAFF. CDR3 sequence (DNA): TGCGCCAGCAGGCGGGACTTGAACACTGAAGCTTTCTTT.

This clonotype was observed a handful of times. This chain uses TRBV12-3 or TRBV12-4 with TRBJ1-4; possibly TRBD1 for D (5 bases). CDR3 length equals 14 residues. The V gene lost 2 bases and the J gene lost 7 bases, with 11 bases spanning the gap. The CDR3 sequence is CASSLTGDLEKLFF. For the CDR3, the DNA is TGTGCCAGCAGTTTAACAGGAGACCTTGAAAAACTGTTTTTT.

The sample holds many counts of this clonotype. CDR3 sequence reads: CASSGTTTTDTQYF. CDR3 coding DNA: TGTGCCAGCAGCGGGACTACCACAACAGATACGCAGTATTTT. This rearrangement joins TRBV7-9 to TRBJ2-3; 7 bases map to TRBD2. Germline lookup yields CDR1 SEHNR and CDR2 FQNEAQ (reference sequence). V was clipped by 5 bases and J by 3 bases; unmatched bases: 5. The CDR3 loop spans 14 amino acids. Full variable domain (missing parts from reference TRBV7-9 and TRBJ2-3): DTGVSQNPRHKITKRGQNVTFRCDPISEHNRLYWYRQTLGQGPEFLTYFQNEAQLEKSRLLSDRFSAERPKGSFSTLEIQRTEQGDSAMYLCASSGTTTTDTQYFGPGTRLTVL.

This clonotype was detected a few times. The genes are TRBV9 and TRBJ2-5, with TRBD2 matching 7 bases. CDR3 size: 17 residues. V shed 0 bases, J shed 6 bases, and the junction held 14 bases outside the gene matches. The germline CDR1 and CDR2 sequences are SGDLS and YYNGEE. This CDR3 reads CASSVASGGGISKTQYF. CDR3 bases: TGTGCCAGCAGCGTAGCGAGTGGGGGGGGAATCAGCAAGACCCAGTACTTC. The whole variable domain, filled in from reference TRBV9 and TRBJ2-5, reads DSGVTQTPKHLITATGQRVTLRCSPRSGDLSVYWYQQSLDQGLQFLIQYYNGEERAKGNILERFSAQQFPDLHSELNLSSLELGDSALYFCASSVASGGGISKTQYFGPGTRLLVL.

This clonotype was detected a few times. The rearrangement joins TRBV5-6 to TRBJ1-6; 12 bases agree with TRBD1. The junction had 6 bases not matched to a gene; V was cut back by 4 bases and J by 10 bases. CDR1 and CDR2 (germline): SGHDT, YYEEEE. The CDR3 has 15 residues. DNA for the CDR3: TGTGCCAGCAGCCTATTGGGACAGGGGGCCTCACCCCTCCACTTT. Residues: CASSLLGQGASPLHF.

Points on this clonotype: A read error may be the cause here, since a much bigger clone is one base away. This chain connects TRBV5-8 to TRBJ2-5; D is perhaps TRBD1 or TRBD2 (7 bases each). The CDR3 covers 15 residues. Germline V gene data show CDR1 as SGHTS and CDR2 as YDEGEE. The germline V and J ends were trimmed by 3 bases and 5 bases, with 17 bases remaining between them. In DNA form, the CDR3 reads TGTGCCAGCAGCTGGGAGGGGGCAGTCGGGGAGACCCAGTACTTC. Translating gives CASSWEGAVGETQYF.

Ten or more counts support this clonotype. The rearrangement uses TRBV20-1 and TRBJ2-1, with 10 positions matching TRBD2. The germline CDR1 and CDR2 sequences are DFQATT and SNEGSKA (reference sequence). The trim removed 1 base at V and 4 bases at J, leaving 10 bases unmatched. The CDR3 runs to 17 residues. CDR3 in DNA: TGCAGTGCTAGAGCGCTAAGCGGGGGGGCCGGTTACAATGAGCAGTTCTTC. Its protein is CSARALSGGAGYNEQFF.

This clonotype was found many times. The V gene is TRBV7-6, the J gene TRBJ2-1; TRBD1 agrees at 9 bases. Germline V lookup: CDR1 SGHVS, CDR2 FNYEAQ. The CDR3 is made up of 15 amino acids. J lost 9 bases, V lost 2 bases, and 8 bases had no gene match. CDR3 in amino acids: CASSLSGTGLIEQFF. The CDR3, as DNA: TGTGCCAGCAGCTTATCCGGGACAGGGTTAATTGAGCAGTTCTTC. Supplemented by reference TRBV7-6 and TRBJ2-1, the full variable domain reads GAGVSQSPRYKVTKRGQDVALRCDPISGHVSLYWYRQALGQGPEFLTYFNYEAQQDKSGLPNDRFSAERPEGSISTLTIQRTEQRDSAMYRCASSLSGTGLIEQFFGPGTRLTVL.

This chain links TRBV10-3 with TRBJ2-7, with D perhaps matching TRBD2 (5 bases). V was pared by 9 bases and J by 4 bases, with 22 bases between. CDR3 length: 15 amino acids. From germline, CDR1 is ENHRY and CDR2 SYGVKD. For the CDR3, the DNA is TGTGCCATGGCCCGGGATCCTAATCTCCTTTACGAGCAGTACTTC. It translates to CAMARDPNLLYEQYF.

This clonotype came up many times. The chain employs TRBV2 and TRBJ2-7, with D possibly TRBD1 on 5 matching bases. CDR1 and CDR2 from the germline V gene are SNHLY and FYNNEI. CDR3 length: 14 residues. The V end was cut by 8 bases, the J end by 0 bases, with 14 bases between. The DNA of the CDR3 is TGTGCCAGCGGTGGGGCAGGTGACTCCTACGAGCAGTACTTC. Translation: CASGGAGDSYEQYF.

This clonotype was seen at least ten times. The gene calls are TRBV27 and TRBJ2-2; 10 nucleotides match TRBD2. J was trimmed by 6 bases and V by 6 bases; bases with no gene match: 10. CDR1 MNHEY and CDR2 SMNVEV come from the germline V gene (reference sequence). This CDR3 has 16 amino acids. The CDR3 bases are TGTGCCAGCAGGCTTACAGCGGGGGGGCAGTCCGGGGAGCTGTTTTTT. Amino acid sequence: CASRLTAGGQSGELFF.

The genes are TRBV5-1 and TRBJ1-2; D unresolved. The CDR3 spans 16 residues. V lost 3 bases and J lost 4, with 19 bases in between. Germline lookup yields CDR1 SGHRS and CDR2 YFSETQ. This CDR3 is CASSSGWGSVSYGYTF. CDR3 bases: TGCGCCAGCAGCTCGGGCTGGGGTTCTGTTAGCTATGGCTACACCTTC.